One sample yielded the 27 T cell receptor beta chains listed below, sequenced in a study of blood T cells in healthy people across ages. It was with a sample-barcoded 5' primer and a J-beta primer mix that a second PCR of roughly 7 to 12 cycles was run. A single record per CDR3 protein comes from TCRdb applying MiXCR to the 5' RACE reads. The sample lists approximately 780,000 distinct CDR3 sequences, approximately 24% occurring once. The sample was also linked to a second study, of T cells of mothers and their children.

What was sequenced was blood. The receptor set was obtained from a boy aged 10-17 years in good health.

This clonotype was recorded a few times. The rearrangement uses TRBV5-5 and TRBJ1-1; D gene uncertain. The CDR3 consists of 12 residues. CDR1 is SGHKS, CDR2 YYEKEE, per germline (reference sequence). V lost 6 bases and J lost 1, with 7 bases in between. Here the CDR3 DNA reads TGTGCCAGCATGTCCTCGAACACTGAAGCTTTCTTT. Translation gives CASMSSNTEAFF.

This clonotype showed up just a few times. DNA of the CDR3: TGTGCCAGCACCCTACAGGCGGGGTCTTACAATGAGCAGTTCTTC. Protein product: CASTLQAGSYNEQFF. V gene TRBV6-4 combines with J gene TRBJ2-1; D may be TRBD2 (6 bases). CDR3 length: 15 amino acids. The V and J ends lost 7 bases and 4 bases respectively, with 17 bases between them. The germline gives CDR1 MRHNA, CDR2 SNTAGT.

This clonotype was observed a few times. The chain employs TRBV7-9 and TRBJ2-7; TRBD1 agrees at 8 bases. CDR3 length: 13 amino acids. The trim removed 5 bases at V and 11 bases at J, leaving 11 bases unmatched. CDR1 is SEHNR and CDR2 is FQNEAQ in the germline V gene (reference sequence). CDR3 loop: CASSQFDRGGEYF. The CDR3 nucleotides read TGTGCCAGCAGCCAATTCGACAGGGGAGGAGAGTACTTC.

This clonotype was counted between two and nine times. The chain combines TRBV10-3 with TRBJ1-1; D uncertain. CDR1 is ENHRY, CDR2 SYGVKD, per germline. V was clipped by 9 bases and J by 0 bases, with 5 bases between them. This CDR3 contains 11 residues. The CDR3 DNA reads as TGTGCCATTTCTATGAACACTGAAGCTTTCTTT. This translates into CAISMNTEAFF.

There are a few counts of this clonotype. V is TRBV28 and J is TRBJ1-2; D is unclear. Trimming cost V 6 bases and J 7 bases, with 12 bases left between them. The CDR3 runs to 12 residues. Germline V gene sequence: CDR1 MDHEN, CDR2 SYDVKM. DNA of the CDR3: TGTGCCAGCAGGCCCCGCTGGCGTGGCTACACCTTC. This translates into CASRPRWRGYTF.

This clonotype has more than one count but fewer than ten. The gene calls are TRBV5-1 and TRBJ1-1; 8 bases are a match to TRBD1. Germline CDR1 reads SGHRS; CDR2 reads YFSETQ. The ends lost 1 base at V and 7 bases at J; junction bases unmatched: 3. The CDR3 has 13 residues. CDR3 sequence reads: CASSLTQGGEAFF. The DNA for the CDR3 is TGCGCCAGCAGCTTGACACAGGGGGGTGAAGCTTTCTTT.

The CDR3 nucleotides are TGTGCCTGGAGCAGACAGGTTTCCTACGAGCAGTACTTC. Residues: CAWSRQVSYEQYF. V usage is TRBV30 and J usage is TRBJ2-7, with a tentative D call TRBD1 (6 bases). The V gene's germline CDR1 is GTSNPN and CDR2 SVGIG (reference sequence). The V end lost 3 bases, the J end lost 1 base, and 10 bases lay between the germline ends. The CDR3 consists of 13 residues.

The gene calls are TRBV20-1 and TRBJ2-7; perhaps TRBD2 as D (5 bases). Trimming removed 3 bases from V and 3 bases from J, with 18 bases in between. The CDR3 length is 15 residues. Germline lookup yields CDR1 DFQATT and CDR2 SNEGSKA (reference sequence). Here the CDR3 DNA reads TGCAGTGCTAGGGCCCTAGGACGGGATGACTACGAGCAGTACTTC. Its protein product is CSARALGRDDYEQYF.

The rearrangement uses TRBV6-2 or TRBV6-3 and TRBJ2-7; D remains ambiguous. This CDR3 has 15 amino acids. Germline CDR1 reads MNHEY; CDR2 reads SVGEGT. V gave up 0 bases and J gave up 3 bases, with 12 bases separating them. The CDR3 here is CASSYSNLRVYEQYF. CDR3 bases: TGTGCCAGCAGTTACTCGAATTTACGGGTCTACGAGCAGTACTTC.

The chain has TRBV19 and TRBJ1-3; 12 nucleotides match TRBD1. The CDR3 has 19 amino acids. V was pared by 5 bases and J by 0 bases, with 11 bases of the junction left unmatched. From germline, CDR1 is LNHDA and CDR2 SQIVND (reference sequence). As DNA, the CDR3 is TGTGCCAGTAGTTTCCCGGGACAGGGGGCATCTGACTCTGGAAACACCATATATTTT. This encodes CASSFPGQGASDSGNTIYF. Based on the CDR3 plus reference TRBV19 and TRBJ1-3, the full variable domain is DGGITQSPKYLFRKEGQNVTLSCEQNLNHDAMYWYRQDPGQGLRLIYYSQIVNDFQKGDIAEGYSVSREKKESFPLTVTSAQKNPTAFYLCASSFPGQGASDSGNTIYFGEGSWLTVV.

The rearrangement uses TRBV7-9 and TRBJ2-5; a weak D match, TRBD2 (6 bases). The assigned J gene may be wrong: the sequence end matches TRBJ2-7 better. The length of the CDR3 is 14 residues. Germline CDR1 reads SEHNR; CDR2 reads FQNEAQ (reference sequence). Here the CDR3 DNA reads TGTGCCAGCAGCTTTGGGCCCGGGAGCGACGAGCAGTACTTC. This encodes CASSFGPGSDEQYF.

This clonotype was seen a handful of times. This chain links TRBV15 with TRBJ2-2; D gene ambiguous. The V gene's germline CDR1 is LNHNV and CDR2 YYDKDF (reference sequence). CDR3 length equals 18 residues. Trimming cost V 1 base and J 6 bases, with 21 bases left between them. This CDR3 is CATSRGRAQQGDPGELFF. CDR3 nucleotides: TGTGCCACCAGCAGAGGCCGGGCACAACAAGGCGATCCCGGGGAGCTGTTTTTT.

The table lists this clonotype with a count of one. The J gene is TRBJ1-3, the V gene TRBV5-1; TRBD1 might be the D (5 bases). The germline gives CDR1 SGHRS, CDR2 YFSETQ. CDR3 size: 14 residues. V lost 7 bases and J 0 bases, leaving 11 bases between the germline ends. The CDR3 is CASRGRDSGNTIYF. As DNA, the CDR3 is TGCGCCAGCCGGGGCCGCGACTCTGGAAACACCATATATTTT. The complete variable domain, with remaining parts taken from reference TRBV5-1 and TRBJ1-3, reads KAGVTQTPRYLIKTRGQQVTLSCSPISGHRSVSWYQQTPGQGLQFLFEYFSETQRNKGNFPGRFSGRQFSNSRSEMNVSTLELGDSALYLCASRGRDSGNTIYFGEGSWLTVV.

V gene TRBV5-1 combines with J gene TRBJ2-5; 7 bases align to TRBD1. Per germline, CDR1 SGHRS and CDR2 YFSETQ. The CDR3 runs to 14 residues. J gave up 5 bases and V 3 bases, and 7 bases lay outside the gene matches. CDR3 loop: CASSSKQGHETQYF. CDR3 DNA: TGCGCCAGCAGCTCTAAACAGGGGCACGAGACCCAGTACTTC.

This clonotype was seen a handful of times. V gene TRBV12-3 or TRBV12-4 combines with J gene TRBJ1-6; maybe TRBD1 (5 bases). The V gene lost 7 bases and the J gene lost 7 bases, with 17 bases spanning the gap. CDR3 length: 15 amino acids. Here the CDR3 DNA reads TGTGCCAGCACCCCCCGTGGGGCAAGGAATTCACCCCTCCACTTT. Its translation is CASTPRGARNSPLHF.

This CDR3 reads CASSLNTGNSYNEQFF. CDR3 sequence (DNA): TGCGCCAGCAGCTTGAACACAGGGAACTCCTACAATGAGCAGTTCTTC. The chain is built from TRBV5-1 and TRBJ2-1, with D perhaps TRBD1 (6 bases). The CDR3 is 16 residues long. From germline, CDR1 is SGHRS and CDR2 YFSETQ. Trimming pared 1 base from V and 0 bases from J, leaving 11 bases between. The full variable domain, its missing parts supplied by reference TRBV5-1 and TRBJ2-1, is KAGVTQTPRYLIKTRGQQVTLSCSPISGHRSVSWYQQTPGQGLQFLFEYFSETQRNKGNFPGRFSGRQFSNSRSEMNVSTLELGDSALYLCASSLNTGNSYNEQFFGPGTRLTVL.

V usage is TRBV4-1 and J usage is TRBJ2-4; D remains ambiguous. The CDR3 has 13 residues. CDR1 is MGHRA and CDR2 is YSYEKL in the germline V gene. V was cut by 1 base and J by 8 bases, with 9 bases left in between. CDR3 coding DNA: TGCGCCAGCAGCCAAGGGCTCCGAGACATTCAGTACTTC. Its translation: CASSQGLRDIQYF.

This clonotype has more than one count but fewer than ten. CDR3 sequence reads: CASKGGTNTEAFF. CDR3 bases: TGCGCCAGCAAGGGGGGAACGAACACTGAAGCTTTCTTT. The chain uses TRBV5-1 and TRBJ1-1; D perhaps matches TRBD1 (6 bases). V was trimmed by 6 bases and J by 1 base, leaving 10 bases between them. Germline V gene data show CDR1 as SGHRS and CDR2 as YFSETQ. The CDR3 contains 13 residues.

This clonotype was counted only a few times. The chain carries TRBV5-1 and TRBJ1-4, with D possibly being TRBD1 (5 bases). Germline CDR1 is SGHRS and CDR2 is YFSETQ. V lost 4 bases, J lost 3 bases, and 25 bases lay in between. The CDR3 is 19 amino acids. The CDR3 here is CASSPRAGPILRANEKLFF. The CDR3 DNA is TGCGCCAGCAGCCCCCGTGCGGGGCCCATACTACGGGCTAATGAAAAACTGTTTTTT.

At least ten counts were recorded for this clonotype. The V call is TRBV29-1, the J call TRBJ2-5, with D possibly matching TRBD2 (5 bases). Judging by the DNA end, TRBJ2-1 fits better; the J call may be wrong. Germline CDR1 SQVTM, CDR2 ANQGSEA. CDR3 length equals 11 residues. The CDR3 here is CSPPGNNEQFF. The CDR3 DNA follows: TGCAGCCCCCCGGGAAACAATGAGCAGTTCTTC.

Only a few counts were recorded for this clonotype. The junction departs from germline at one end; a sequencing error may be responsible. V and J are TRBV7-9 and TRBJ2-7; 10 bases line up with TRBD2. The germline CDR1 and CDR2 sequences are SEHNR and FQNEAQ (reference sequence). This CDR3 is 14 amino acids long. CDR3 amino acids: CAGSPSGGDEEQYF. CDR3 sequence (DNA): TGTGCCGGCAGCCCAAGCGGGGGGGATGAAGAGCAGTACTTC.

V is TRBV4-2 and J is TRBJ2-7, with 9 positions matching TRBD2. The CDR3 length is 15 residues. Germline trimming cut 1 base from V and 3 bases from J; bases unmatched to any gene: 4. In germline, CDR1 is LGHNA, CDR2 YNFKEQ. The DNA for the CDR3 is TGTGCCAGCAGCCAAGGGACTAGCGAGGGCTACGAGCAGTACTTC. This gives the protein CASSQGTSEGYEQYF.

This clonotype was seen only a few times. The rearrangement joins TRBV29-1 to TRBJ2-7; TRBD1 matches at 7 bases. J was trimmed by 3 bases and V by 2 bases; bases with no gene match: 13. The CDR3 sequence is 16 residues long. Per the germline V gene, CDR1 is SQVTM and CDR2 is ANQGSEA. The chain's CDR3 is CSVEKINRGKFYEQYF. CDR3 in DNA: TGCAGCGTTGAAAAAATAAACAGGGGAAAGTTCTACGAGCAGTACTTC.

The genes are TRBV7-2 and TRBJ2-5; unclear D gene. CDR1 and CDR2 from the germline V gene are SGHTA and FQGNSA. CDR3 length: 14 amino acids. Trimming shortened V by 3 bases and J by 0 bases, and 8 bases separated the two germline ends. The CDR3 nucleotides are TGTGCCAGCAGCTTGGTTGGTTACCAAGAGACCCAGTACTTC. Translated: CASSLVGYQETQYF.

The V and J genes are TRBV12-3 or TRBV12-4 and TRBJ2-7, with TRBD1 identical over 7 bases. V lost 6 bases, J lost 5 bases, and 7 bases stayed unmatched. This CDR3 comprises 13 residues. CDR3 in amino acids: CASSPNRGHEQYF. CDR3 DNA: TGTGCCAGCAGCCCAAACAGGGGCCACGAGCAGTACTTC.

The chain joins TRBV9 to TRBJ2-1; 8 bases line up with TRBD1. The CDR3 has 15 residues. Trimming at V came to 0 bases and at J to 4 bases, leaving 3 bases not matched to a gene. The germline CDR1 and CDR2 sequences are SGDLS and YYNGEE. The DNA of the CDR3 is TGTGCCAGCAGCGTAGGTCAGGGGGCGTACAATGAGCAGTTCTTC. Protein product: CASSVGQGAYNEQFF. Variable domain in full (rest from reference TRBV9 and TRBJ2-1): DSGVTQTPKHLITATGQRVTLRCSPRSGDLSVYWYQQSLDQGLQFLIQYYNGEERAKGNILERFSAQQFPDLHSELNLSSLELGDSALYFCASSVGQGAYNEQFFGPGTRLTVL.

The rearrangement joins TRBV19 to TRBJ2-3, with a possible D match to TRBD1 (5 bases). The ends were cut back, 3 bases at V and 6 bases at J, with 22 bases in the middle. The CDR3 has 17 residues. The germline CDR1 and CDR2 sequences are LNHDA and SQIVND (reference sequence). CDR3 nucleotides: TGTGCCAGTAGTATTACTGGGAACACAGGATCTCGCGATACGCAGTATTTT. Protein product: CASSITGNTGSRDTQYF.